These 8 T cell receptor beta chains were sequenced from one sample in a study of CD8+CD57+ T cells in acquired aplastic anemia. Patients chosen for sequencing had CD8+CD57+ cells that had expanded, as shown by flow cytometry. Template material for TCR beta VDJ and CDR3 profiling consisted of genomic DNA. TCRdb redid the calling of the reads with MiXCR, one entry per CDR3 protein. The sample carries roughly 200,000 distinct CDR3 sequences, roughly 65% recorded once. Sequencing used sorted CD4+, CD8+, or CD8+CD57+ T cells (not recorded which) from PBMCs. Receptor source: a human donor with aplastic anemia.

This clonotype was seen a handful of times. The CDR3 reads CASSEGGAGQPQHF. DNA of the CDR3: TGTGCCAGCAGCGAGGGGGGGGCAGGTCAGCCCCAGCATTTT. The chain recombines TRBV7-2 with TRBJ1-5; weak D call: TRBD1 (6 bases). Germline CDR1 is SGHTA and CDR2 is FQGNSA. The CDR3 contains 14 residues. V dropped 5 bases and J dropped 6 bases, with 14 bases sitting between them. Variable domain in full (rest from reference TRBV7-2 and TRBJ1-5): GAGVSQSPSNKVTEKGKDVELRCDPISGHTALYWYRQSLGQGLEFLIYFQGNSAPDKSGLPSDRFSAERTGGSVSTLTIQRTQQEDSAVYLCASSEGGAGQPQHFGDGTRLSIL.

The table lists this clonotype with many counts. J is TRBJ2-7 and V is TRBV6-5, with D tentatively TRBD1 (5 bases). The CDR3 runs to 16 residues. Germline V gene lookup returns CDR1 MNHEY and CDR2 SVGAGI. Trimming stripped 0 bases from V and 2 bases from J, with 14 bases between. CDR3 DNA sequence: TGTGCCAGCAGTTACTCCCTCAGGGATGGGGCCTACGAGCAGTACTTC. This encodes CASSYSLRDGAYEQYF.

V is TRBV12-3 or TRBV12-4 and J is TRBJ1-4, with D hard to call. V lost 5 bases and J lost 4, with 5 bases in between. This CDR3 spans 12 amino acids. DNA of the CDR3: TGTGCCAGCAGTGATGGTAATGAAAAACTGTTTTTT. Translating gives CASSDGNEKLFF.

In this sample, this clonotype turned up many times. The chain has TRBV25-1 and TRBJ2-5; 11 nucleotides line up with TRBD2. Germline V lookup: CDR1 MGHDK, CDR2 SYGVNS. V gave up 4 bases and J gave up 5 bases; unmatched junction bases: 15. The CDR3 contains 18 residues. The DNA of the CDR3 is TGTGCCAGCAGTGGCCTGGGACTAGCGGACCTGGCAGAGGAGACCCAGTACTTC. This sequence encodes CASSGLGLADLAEETQYF.

The V and J genes are TRBV19 and TRBJ2-1, with D maybe TRBD1 (5 bases). The CDR3 contains 14 residues. Per germline, CDR1 LNHDA and CDR2 SQIVND (reference sequence). V gave up 4 bases and J gave up 4 bases, with 11 bases separating them. CDR3 residues: CASSTPTAYNEQFF. DNA for the CDR3: TGTGCCAGTAGTACCCCGACAGCATACAATGAGCAGTTCTTC.

The V and J genes are TRBV14 and TRBJ1-6; TRBD1 agrees at 8 bases. The germline V gene has CDR1 SGHDN and CDR2 FVKESK. Trimming removed 5 bases from V and 7 bases from J; junction bases left unmatched: 13. This CDR3 contains 17 residues. CDR3 loop: CASSSKGGRGQNSPLHF. The DNA of the CDR3 is TGTGCCAGCAGCTCTAAGGGAGGCAGGGGGCAAAATTCACCCCTCCACTTT.

This clonotype was detected once. J is TRBJ2-7 and V is TRBV19; tentatively, D is TRBD1 or TRBD2 (6 bases each). CDR3 length equals 15 residues. V was trimmed by 9 bases and J by 2 bases, leaving 20 bases between them. From germline, CDR1 is LNHDA and CDR2 SQIVND (reference sequence). The CDR3 DNA sequence: TGTGCCAGCAGTTTAGGGGGGCCACGACCCTACGAGCAGTACTTC. Translated: CASSLGGPRPYEQYF.

CDR3 residues: CASSDRGSGYTF. CDR3 DNA sequence: TGTGCCAGCAGTGACAGGGGTAGTGGCTACACCTTC. The chain is built from TRBV2 and TRBJ1-2, with D possibly being TRBD1 (6 bases). CDR1 is SNHLY and CDR2 is FYNNEI in the germline V gene. V shed 3 bases and J shed 7 bases, with 9 bases lying between them. The CDR3 has 12 amino acids.